This T cell receptor (beta chain) was sequenced for a study of naive and memory T cell subsets listed by TCRdb under 2017. Background for the entire study: An open-source, UMI-based TCR alpha and beta sequencing pipeline was applied to sorted naive and memory peripheral blood T cell subsets. IgG serology results and the functional CMV T cell responses were in complete agreement. RNA was DNase-treated and reverse transcribed with TCR constant-region primers, mostly using SuperScript III.

Remarks on this clonotype: The antigen this receptor binds is unknown. No base qualities exist here, and no much larger clone lies one base off it.

Study-wide conclusions, independent of this receptor: A power law was followed by TCR abundance, with an exponent that differed between naive and memory subsets but was consistent across the three individuals. RNA-based TCR counts may be affected by expression changes linked to T cell activation and differentiation. Gini index rose and Shannon and inverse Simpson diversity fell from naive through CM, EM and EMRA in both CD4 and CD8 cells. Clonotypes were defined as single alpha or beta chain sequences, not paired alpha/beta receptors. After error correction, only a single occurrence was seen for over 95% of naive TCR sequences, so much steeper abundance distributions were produced than in memory subsets. The repertoire findings for the naive and memory subsets could not be validated against a ground truth because none was available.

Via the germline V gene, CDR1 is ENHRY and CDR2 SYGVKD. Trimming takes 1 base off V and 2 bases off J; junction bases not matched to a gene: 3. CDR3 length: 15 amino acids, cysteine to phenylalanine. The read is trimmed to its CDR3 DNA, 45 bases read in frame from base 1. From the second PCR step on, the TCR alpha and beta chain libraries were amplified in separate reactions. CMV status of each donor was established by measuring IFNgamma production from CD4+ T cells after fresh PBMCs were stimulated overnight with CMV viral lysate. CD4 T cells were positively selected with Miltenyi beads, followed by positive selection of CD8 T cells from the CD4-negative fraction. After staining for CD3, CD4, CD8, CD45RA, CD27 and a live/dead dye, cells were sorted on a BD Aria II into four subsets based on CD45RA and CD27. A few healthy volunteers provided blood, and the blood of each volunteer was split into CD4 and CD8 T cells and then into four differentiation subsets. Roughly 120 ml of peripheral blood was collected from each donor, and PBMC were isolated by Ficoll-Paque PLUS density-gradient centrifugation. After sorting, cells were lysed in RLT buffer, RNA was extracted using a Qiagen RNeasy kit, and the extracted RNA was stored at -80 degrees C.

The library was made by UMI-ligation and nested PCR. An equimolar mix of two oligonucleotides covering both TRBC1 and TRBC2 was used as the beta constant-region primer. The ligated cDNA went through four rounds of PCR with nested alpha and beta constant-region primers together with the SP2 primer. T4 RNA ligase 1 ligated a single-stranded oligonucleotide carrying the SP2 primer and a 12-nucleotide UMI to the cDNA 3' end. Incubation of the ligation reaction was carried out at 16 degrees C for about 20-25 hours. PCR2 was usually performed as a SYBR Green qPCR and halted at a preset threshold so that over-amplification would not occur. All purifications after the first were performed with Agencourt AMPure XP magnetic beads. Libraries were quantified by Qubit and checked on a TapeStation, with a main peak expected near 650 bp. Pooled libraries were sequenced on an Illumina MiSeq using v2 2x251 paired-end kits, and typically roughly 0.85-2.1 million reads were obtained per sample. Each sample library was pooled at roughly 4.1 nM, and roughly 5-8% PhiX was included to improve cluster recognition. Per the authors' processing: Decombinator assigned V and J genes to Demultiplexor-processed FASTQ reads by tag matching, allowing a single base-pair mismatch. By using UMIs, Collapsinator corrected both sequencing errors and the frequency errors caused by PCR heterogeneity. CDR3Translator translated TCRs and extracted CDR3s from the conserved cysteine to the FGXG phenylalanine, flagging non-productive sequences. Repertoires were subsampled to equal numbers of UMI-defined TCRs before Gini, Shannon entropy and inverse Simpson indices were calculated. Within the linear range, a power law was fitted by maximum likelihood to the distributions of clonotype abundance. Similar UMI counts, unique TCR numbers and clonal distributions were obtained with the pipeline and with MIGEC on one naive CD8 sample. The repertoires were searched for around 7,000 CMV-associated CDR3 sequences that had been compiled from VDJdb and a published dataset. TCRdb reanalyzed the raw reads on its own, using fastp at Q25 for trimming and MiXCR for clone calling, and kept in-frame beta chains. Rows are combined by CDR3 protein, so each entry shows the most common genes and DNA. TCRdb's processing, not the authors' own work, is the source of the V and J calls. The table for this sample lists roughly 130,000 distinct CDR3 sequences; roughly 36% of them were counted only once. The ten largest clones take up about 1% of the sample.

The specimen was central memory CD4+ T cells from blood. The label giving this sample's cell subset or site can be read as: central memory, CD45RA- CD27+. This receptor chain uses TRBV10-3 and TRBJ2-5, with 8 bases aligning to TRBD2. The source of this sequence is a human donor in good health. This receptor carries the CDR3 CAISELAGTQETQYF. In nucleotide form, the sequence is TGTGCCATCAGTGAGTTAGCGGGGACACAAGAGACCCAGTACTTC.